This T cell receptor (beta chain) was recorded in a study of blood T cell repertoires in COVID-19. On the study more broadly: The samples span acute and convalescent COVID-19 from the United States, Italy and Spain. Sample material is recorded as cDNA or gDNA derived from T cells, B-cell-depleted T cells, or PBMCs.

The CDR3 is 14 amino acids. Germline V gene sequence: CDR1 LGHNA, CDR2 YSLEER. V lost 1 base and J 3 bases, leaving 6 bases between the germline ends. How the authors handled the data: Researchers report that nucleated cell counts were estimated from reference gene primer amplification. Using immunoSEQ multiplex PCR, the repertoire was profiled, and TCRdb retains in-frame clones only, with some absent. The V and J calls and clone size come from that table; D and trimming were worked out from the DNA. The sample has hundreds of thousands of clones; approximately 91% are singletons. Sequencing was performed on peripheral blood. The clonotype comes from a woman aged 40 to 50 who had recovered from COVID-19. This rearrangement joins TRBV4-3 to TRBJ1-4; D unclear. DNA of the CDR3: TGCGCCAGCAGCCAAGGGCGGGCTAATGAAAAACTGTTTTTT. It specifies CASSQGRANEKLFF.